This is a list of T cell receptor beta chains from one sample in a study of blood T cell repertoires in COVID-19. Libraries were prepared by immunoSEQ multiplex PCR; TCRdb keeps only in-frame clonotypes and omits some of them. The sample lists fewer than 90,000 clones, 86% occurring once. Input material: peripheral blood. The source of these receptors is a man aged 30-40 years with acute or convalescent COVID-19. The CDR3 runs from the conserved cysteine through the conserved F or W. The order of the fields is V gene, clone size, J gene, D gene, CDR3 protein, CDR3 DNA. D genes are given only for firm matches. Some rows mark clone size as missing; the rest say once, few, many or name a class of expanded clone.

V gene: TRBV19
clone size: NA
J gene: TRBJ1-5
D gene: NA
CDR3 protein: CASSLTVSSNQPQHF
CDR3 DNA: TGTGCCAGTAGTCTTACAGTGAGTAGCAATCAGCCCCAGCATTTT

V gene: TRBV29-1
clone size: NA
J gene: TRBJ2-1
D gene: NA
CDR3 protein: CSAGALNLATNEQFF
CDR3 DNA: TGCAGCGCAGGGGCCCTAAATCTAGCGACCAATGAGCAGTTCTTC

V gene: TRBV10-3
clone size: NA
J gene: TRBJ2-1
D gene: TRBD2
CDR3 protein: CAIAGNLDEQFF
CDR3 DNA: TGTGCCATAGCGGGAAATTTGGATGAGCAGTTCTTC

V gene: TRBV5-6
clone size: NA
J gene: TRBJ1-3
D gene: NA
CDR3 protein: CASTTRVSGNTIYF
CDR3 DNA: TGTGCCAGCACCACCCGGGTCTCTGGAAACACCATATATTTT

V gene: TRBV18
clone size: NA
J gene: TRBJ2-1
D gene: NA
CDR3 protein: CASSSGQYNEQFF
CDR3 DNA: TGTGCCAGCTCATCCGGACAGTACAATGAGCAGTTCTTC

V gene: TRBV3-1/TRBV3-2
clone size: NA
J gene: TRBJ2-5
D gene: TRBD2
CDR3 protein: CASSQERLAGSRETQYF
CDR3 DNA: TGTGCCAGCAGCCAAGAAAGACTAGCGGGGTCTAGGGAGACCCAGTACTTC

V gene: TRBV19
clone size: once
J gene: TRBJ2-3
D gene: NA
CDR3 protein: CASSIGRRADTQYF
CDR3 DNA: TGTGCCAGTAGTATTGGCAGGAGGGCAGATACGCAGTATTTT

V gene: TRBV3-1/TRBV3-2
clone size: NA
J gene: TRBJ2-1
D gene: NA
CDR3 protein: CASSRIGGFSYNEQFF
CDR3 DNA: TGTGCCAGCAGCCGTATCGGCGGATTCTCCTACAATGAGCAGTTCTTC

V gene: TRBV12-3/TRBV12-4
clone size: once
J gene: TRBJ2-5
D gene: NA
CDR3 protein: CASSLAETQYF
CDR3 DNA: TGTGCCAGCAGTTTGGCAGAGACCCAGTACTTC

V gene: TRBV7-9
clone size: few
J gene: TRBJ2-2
D gene: NA
CDR3 protein: CASSLIAPGELFF
CDR3 DNA: TGTGCCAGCAGCTTAATAGCGCCCGGGGAGCTGTTTTTT

V gene: TRBV7-2
clone size: few
J gene: TRBJ2-7
D gene: NA
CDR3 protein: CASSANRAREQYF
CDR3 DNA: TGTGCCAGCAGCGCGAACAGGGCCCGCGAGCAGTACTTC

V gene: TRBV30
clone size: NA
J gene: TRBJ2-7
D gene: NA
CDR3 protein: CAWSSGHYYEQYF
CDR3 DNA: TGTGCCTGGAGCTCGGGACACTACTACGAGCAGTACTTC

V gene: TRBV19
clone size: few
J gene: TRBJ2-1
D gene: TRBD2
CDR3 protein: CASSMYSAGDRNEQFF
CDR3 DNA: TGTGCCAGTAGTATGTATTCGGCGGGAGATCGGAATGAGCAGTTCTTC

V gene: TRBV6-5
clone size: NA
J gene: TRBJ1-5
D gene: TRBD1
CDR3 protein: CASSRTGLSNQPQHF
CDR3 DNA: TGTGCCAGCAGCAGGACAGGGTTGAGCAATCAGCCCCAGCATTTT

V gene: TRBV28
clone size: NA
J gene: TRBJ1-3
D gene: NA
CDR3 protein: CASLPGGAGNTIYF
CDR3 DNA: TGTGCCAGTCTACCTGGGGGGGCCGGAAACACCATATATTTT

V gene: TRBV10-3
clone size: NA
J gene: TRBJ2-3
D gene: TRBD1
CDR3 protein: CAISESQSRGTGETDTQYF
CDR3 DNA: TGTGCCATCAGTGAGTCCCAATCGAGAGGGACAGGGGAAACAGATACGCAGTATTTT

V gene: TRBV11-2
clone size: NA
J gene: TRBJ1-4
D gene: NA
CDR3 protein: CASSSTAGDEKLFF
CDR3 DNA: TGTGCCAGCAGCTCAACGGCAGGGGACGAAAAGCTGTTTTTT

V gene: TRBV7-6
clone size: NA
J gene: TRBJ2-5
D gene: NA
CDR3 protein: CASSLNPTVDGETQYF
CDR3 DNA: TGTGCCAGCAGCTTAAACCCGACAGTGGATGGGGAGACCCAGTACTTC

V gene: TRBV28
clone size: NA
J gene: TRBJ1-2
D gene: NA
CDR3 protein: CASSFQGRGYTF
CDR3 DNA: TGTGCCAGCAGTTTCCAGGGGCGAGGCTACACCTTC

V gene: TRBV3-1/TRBV3-2
clone size: NA
J gene: TRBJ2-7
D gene: NA
CDR3 protein: CASSPSGLFKSYEQYF
CDR3 DNA: TGTGCCAGCAGCCCCTCGGGACTTTTCAAATCCTACGAGCAGTACTTC

V gene: TRBV6-5
clone size: NA
J gene: TRBJ1-2
D gene: NA
CDR3 protein: CASSYFEASPGYTF
CDR3 DNA: TGTGCCAGCAGTTACTTCGAGGCGTCCCCTGGCTACACCTTC

V gene: TRBV5-4
clone size: NA
J gene: TRBJ2-7
D gene: TRBD2
CDR3 protein: CASSPRGGSGTYEQYF
CDR3 DNA: TGTGCCAGCAGCCCTCGTGGGGGTAGCGGGACCTACGAGCAGTACTTC

V gene: TRBV5-4
clone size: NA
J gene: TRBJ1-2
D gene: NA
CDR3 protein: CASRTISQDYGYTF
CDR3 DNA: TGTGCCAGCAGAACCATCTCGCAGGACTATGGCTACACCTTC

V gene: TRBV9
clone size: NA
J gene: TRBJ1-6
D gene: NA
CDR3 protein: CASSPRGSYNSPLHF
CDR3 DNA: TGTGCCAGCAGCCCTAGGGGTTCCTATAATTCACCCCTCCACTTT